This TCR beta chain was sequenced in a study of T-cell memory formation after mild COVID-19. General observations from the study: Mostly located in CM and EM were contracting CD4+ clones, with contracting CD8+ clones located in EMRA. Pre-infection memory contained some responding clones, which suggested that cross-reactive memory had joined. Later expanders leaned CD4+, whereas clones that contracted between day 15 and 85 were balanced CD4/CD8.

cDNA libraries for TCR alpha and TCR beta, carrying sample barcodes and UMIs, came from 5'RACE with constant-segment primers. MiXCR, run by TCRdb on the 5' RACE reads, gives a single entry per CDR3 protein. The sample records about 320,000 distinct CDR3 sequences, roughly an eighth being singletons. The CDR3 runs 15 residues. In germline, CDR1 is LGHNA, CDR2 YNFKEQ. Trimming took 5 bases from V and 7 from J; bases not matched to a gene: 8. On this clonotype: No antigen is known for it.

The sample consisted of PBMCs or a T cell subset sorted from them (not recorded which). The V call is TRBV4-2, the J call TRBJ2-1; 10 bases match TRBD2. The TCR sequence derives from a man younger than 35 who had mild COVID-19 (a few samples of this study predate the infection). Cell type and time point are not known. CDR3 sequence reads: CASSNTGTSVNEQFF. The CDR3 DNA follows: TGTGCCAGCAGCAACACCGGGACTAGCGTAAATGAGCAGTTCTTC.